This T cell receptor (beta chain) emerged from a study of blood T cell repertoires in COVID-19. On the study more broadly: PBMCs, B-cell-depleted T cells, or T cells provided the cDNA or gDNA that made up the material.

In the original workflow: Reference gene primer amplification yielded estimated nucleated cell counts. Generated by immunoSEQ multiplex PCR, the TCRdb table keeps only in-frame clones and is missing some. The V and J calls and clone size are taken from that table; D and trimming were inferred from the DNA. This sample has under 250,000 clones, with 86% found just once. This CDR3 comprises 12 residues. The ends were cut back, 1 base at V and 6 bases at J, with 3 bases in the middle. The germline V gene encodes CDR1 MNHEY and CDR2 SMNVEV (reference sequence). This clonotype was sampled from an elderly woman with COVID-19, enrolled during active disease. Sequencing was carried out using peripheral blood. The rearrangement links TRBV27 to TRBJ2-2; D call uncertain. The CDR3 here is CASSLYSGELFF. The CDR3 nucleotides read TGTGCCAGCAGTTTATACTCCGGGGAGCTGTTTTTT.